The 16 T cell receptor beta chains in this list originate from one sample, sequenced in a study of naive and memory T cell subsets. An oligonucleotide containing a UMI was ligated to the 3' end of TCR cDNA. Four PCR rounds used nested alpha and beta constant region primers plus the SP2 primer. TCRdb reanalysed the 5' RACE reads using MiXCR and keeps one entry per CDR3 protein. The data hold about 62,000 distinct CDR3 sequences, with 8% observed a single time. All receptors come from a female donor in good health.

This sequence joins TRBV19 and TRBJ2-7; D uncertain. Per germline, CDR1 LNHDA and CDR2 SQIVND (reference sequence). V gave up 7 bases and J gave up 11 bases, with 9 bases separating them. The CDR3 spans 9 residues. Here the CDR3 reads CASTDREYF. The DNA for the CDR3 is TGTGCCAGTACAGACCGAGAGTACTTC.

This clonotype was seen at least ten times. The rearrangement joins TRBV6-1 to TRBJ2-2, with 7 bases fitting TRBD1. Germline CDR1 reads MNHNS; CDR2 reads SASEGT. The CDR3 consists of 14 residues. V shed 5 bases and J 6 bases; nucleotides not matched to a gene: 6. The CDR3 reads CASSTGATSGELFF. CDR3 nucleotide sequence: TGTGCCAGCAGTACAGGGGCAACTTCCGGGGAGCTGTTTTTT.

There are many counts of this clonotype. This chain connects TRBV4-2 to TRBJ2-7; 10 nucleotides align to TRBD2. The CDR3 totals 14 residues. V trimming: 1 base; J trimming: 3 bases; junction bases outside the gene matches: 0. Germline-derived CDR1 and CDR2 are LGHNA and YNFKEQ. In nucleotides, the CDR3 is TGTGCCAGCAGCCAAGGACTAGCGGGCTACGAGCAGTACTTC. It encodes CASSQGLAGYEQYF.

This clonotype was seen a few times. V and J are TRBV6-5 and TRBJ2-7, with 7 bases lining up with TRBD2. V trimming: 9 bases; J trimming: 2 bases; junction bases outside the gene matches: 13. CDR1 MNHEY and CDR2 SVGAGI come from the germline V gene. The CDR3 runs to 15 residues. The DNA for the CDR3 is TGTGCCAGTCATTACGGGGGGTCCCTTCCCTACGAGCAGTACTTC. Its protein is CASHYGGSLPYEQYF.

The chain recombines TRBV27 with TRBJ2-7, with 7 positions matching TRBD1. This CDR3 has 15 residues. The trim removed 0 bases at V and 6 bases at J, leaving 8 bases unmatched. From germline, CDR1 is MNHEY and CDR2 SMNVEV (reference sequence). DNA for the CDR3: TGTGCCAGCAGTTTATCTACCAGGGGGATTAGCGAGCAGTACTTC. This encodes CASSLSTRGISEQYF.

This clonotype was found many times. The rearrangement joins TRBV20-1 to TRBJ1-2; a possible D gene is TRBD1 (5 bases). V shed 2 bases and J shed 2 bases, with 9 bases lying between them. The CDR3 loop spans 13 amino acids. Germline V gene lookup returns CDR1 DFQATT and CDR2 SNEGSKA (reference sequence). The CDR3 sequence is CSARPGVNYGYTF. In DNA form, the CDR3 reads TGCAGTGCTAGACCGGGGGTAAACTATGGCTACACCTTC.

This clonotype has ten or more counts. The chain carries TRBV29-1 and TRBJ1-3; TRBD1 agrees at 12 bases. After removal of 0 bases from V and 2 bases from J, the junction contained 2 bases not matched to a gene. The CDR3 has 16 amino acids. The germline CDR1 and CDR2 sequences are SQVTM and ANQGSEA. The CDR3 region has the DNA TGCAGCGTTGAAGATGGGACAGGGGGCGCTGGAAACACCATATATTTT. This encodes CSVEDGTGGAGNTIYF. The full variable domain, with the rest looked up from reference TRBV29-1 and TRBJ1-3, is SAVISQKPSRDICQRGTSLTIQCQVDSQVTMMFWYRQQPGQSLTLIATANQGSEATYESGFVIDKFPISRPNLTFSTLTVSNMSPEDSSIYLCSVEDGTGGAGNTIYFGEGSWLTVV.

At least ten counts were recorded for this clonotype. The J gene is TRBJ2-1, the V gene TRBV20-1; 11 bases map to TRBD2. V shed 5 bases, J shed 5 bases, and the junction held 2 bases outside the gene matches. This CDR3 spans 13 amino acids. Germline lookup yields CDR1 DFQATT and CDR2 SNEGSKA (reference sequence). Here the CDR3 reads CSAPGLADNEQFF. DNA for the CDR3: TGCAGTGCTCCGGGACTAGCGGACAATGAGCAGTTCTTC.

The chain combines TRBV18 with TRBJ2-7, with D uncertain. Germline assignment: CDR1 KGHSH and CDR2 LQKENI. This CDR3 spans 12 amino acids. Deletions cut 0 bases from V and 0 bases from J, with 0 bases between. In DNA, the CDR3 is TGTGCCAGCTCACCACCCTCCTACGAGCAGTACTTC. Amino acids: CASSPPSYEQYF.

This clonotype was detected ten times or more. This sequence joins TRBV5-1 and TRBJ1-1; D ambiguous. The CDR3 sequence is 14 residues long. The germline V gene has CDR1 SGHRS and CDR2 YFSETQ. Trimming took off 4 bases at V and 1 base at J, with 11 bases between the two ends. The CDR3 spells CASSKRTGNTEAFF. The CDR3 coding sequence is TGCGCCAGCAGCAAAAGGACGGGGAACACTGAAGCTTTCTTT.

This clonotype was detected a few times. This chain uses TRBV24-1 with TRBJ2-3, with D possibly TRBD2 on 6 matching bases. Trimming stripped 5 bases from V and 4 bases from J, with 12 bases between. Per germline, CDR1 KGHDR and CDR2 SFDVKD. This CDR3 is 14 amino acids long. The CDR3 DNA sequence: TGTGCCACCAGTGTTCGGGGGATGGCAGATACGCAGTATTTT. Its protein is CATSVRGMADTQYF.

The CDR3 DNA is TGTGCCAGCAGCTTGGACCCCACCAATGAGCAGTTCTTC. It specifies CASSLDPTNEQFF. The chain carries TRBV5-4 and TRBJ2-1; D call uncertain. Germline values: CDR1 SGHNT, CDR2 YYREEE (reference sequence). CDR3 size: 13 residues. V was pared by 0 bases and J by 6 bases, with 7 bases between.

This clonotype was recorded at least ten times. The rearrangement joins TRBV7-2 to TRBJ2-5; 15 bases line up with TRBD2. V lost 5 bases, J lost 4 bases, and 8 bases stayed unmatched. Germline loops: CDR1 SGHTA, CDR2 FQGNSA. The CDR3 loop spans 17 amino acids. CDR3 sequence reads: CASSRGLAGGIGETQYF. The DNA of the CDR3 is TGTGCCAGCAGCCGGGGACTAGCGGGGGGCATAGGAGAGACCCAGTACTTC. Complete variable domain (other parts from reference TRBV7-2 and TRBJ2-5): GAGVSQSPSNKVTEKGKDVELRCDPISGHTALYWYRQSLGQGLEFLIYFQGNSAPDKSGLPSDRFSAERTGGSVSTLTIQRTQQEDSAVYLCASSRGLAGGIGETQYFGPGTRLLVL.

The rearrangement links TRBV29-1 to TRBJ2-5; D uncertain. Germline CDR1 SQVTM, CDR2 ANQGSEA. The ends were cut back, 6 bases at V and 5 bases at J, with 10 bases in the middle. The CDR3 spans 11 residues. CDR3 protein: CSVVLRETQYF. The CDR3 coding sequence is TGCAGCGTAGTCCTGCGGGAGACCCAGTACTTC. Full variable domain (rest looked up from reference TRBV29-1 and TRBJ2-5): SAVISQKPSRDICQRGTSLTIQCQVDSQVTMMFWYRQQPGQSLTLIATANQGSEATYESGFVIDKFPISRPNLTFSTLTVSNMSPEDSSIYLCSVVLRETQYFGPGTRLLVL.

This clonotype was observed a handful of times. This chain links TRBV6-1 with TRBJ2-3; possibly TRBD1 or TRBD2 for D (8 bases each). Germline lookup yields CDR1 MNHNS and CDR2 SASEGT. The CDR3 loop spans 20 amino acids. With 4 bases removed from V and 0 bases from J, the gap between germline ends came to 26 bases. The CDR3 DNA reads TGTGCCAGCAGTGCAGAGCGGACAGGGATTCTAGCGGGCAGCACAGATACGCAGTATTTT. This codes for CASSAERTGILAGSTDTQYF.

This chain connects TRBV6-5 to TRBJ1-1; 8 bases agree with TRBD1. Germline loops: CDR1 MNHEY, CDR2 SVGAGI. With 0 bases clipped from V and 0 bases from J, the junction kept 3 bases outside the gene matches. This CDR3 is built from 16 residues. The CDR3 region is CASSYSRGPLNTEAFF. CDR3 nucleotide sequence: TGTGCCAGCAGTTACTCCAGGGGGCCCCTGAACACTGAAGCTTTCTTT.